The present entry profiles one T cell receptor (beta chain) with its context. Its antigen is currently unknown. The CDR3 is 12 amino acids. Germline-derived CDR1 and CDR2 are SEHNR and FQNEAQ (reference sequence). V shed 5 bases, J shed 12 bases, and the junction held 7 bases outside the gene matches. Donors contributed one heparinised blood draw apiece, averaging about 100 mL. This sample is part of a study of beta chain features in type 1 diabetes. Expressed TCRB transcripts got sequenced, as all isolated RNA was reverse transcribed. The method was immunoSEQ multiplex PCR; TCRdb's version includes in-frame clones alone and lacks a portion of them. Of 430,000 or so clones listed, about an eighth are singletons. Study-wide points: The cDNA sequencing approach could over-represent high-TCR-expressing cells. Type 1 diabetes patients showed fewer insertions and more deletions at VDJ junctions. The study found that naive, central memory and Treg TCRB repertoires appeared more similar in patients than in healthy donors.

This sequence was found in a woman younger than 35 in good health. The rearrangement links TRBV7-9 to TRBJ2-1; 7 bases fit TRBD1. Specimen: naive CD4+ T cells from blood. The CDR3 DNA reads TGTGCCAGCAGCCCATCCAGGGGGACGCAGTTCTTC. It translates to CASSPSRGTQFF. The variable domain in full, completed from reference TRBV7-9 and TRBJ2-1, reads DTGVSQNPRHKITKRGQNVTFRCDPISEHNRLYWYRQTLGQGPEFLTYFQNEAQLEKSRLLSDRFSAERPKGSFSTLEIQRTEQGDSAMYLCASSPSRGTQFFGPGTRLTVL.